This TCR beta chain was profiled in a study of blood T cell repertoires in COVID-19. Overall study: There were acute and convalescent COVID-19 samples, and they came from the United States, Italy and Spain. Sources were T cells, B-cell-depleted T cells, or PBMCs; the material itself was cDNA or gDNA.

The CDR3 spans 13 residues. V was clipped by 3 bases and J by 8 bases, with 13 bases between them. Germline V gene sequence: CDR1 MNHEY, CDR2 SVGAGI. Profiled with immunoSEQ multiplex PCR; TCRdb holds only in-frame clones, not every one. The sample includes 300,000 or so clones, 70% to 90% of them seen just once. This TCR derives from a man in his 70s with acute or convalescent COVID-19. The chain is built from TRBV6-5 and TRBJ1-2; D possibly corresponds to TRBD1 (5 bases). Specimen: peripheral blood. The CDR3 nucleotides are TGTGCCAGCAGTTATGTTAGGGGCTGGGGCTACACCTTC. Translation gives CASSYVRGWGYTF.